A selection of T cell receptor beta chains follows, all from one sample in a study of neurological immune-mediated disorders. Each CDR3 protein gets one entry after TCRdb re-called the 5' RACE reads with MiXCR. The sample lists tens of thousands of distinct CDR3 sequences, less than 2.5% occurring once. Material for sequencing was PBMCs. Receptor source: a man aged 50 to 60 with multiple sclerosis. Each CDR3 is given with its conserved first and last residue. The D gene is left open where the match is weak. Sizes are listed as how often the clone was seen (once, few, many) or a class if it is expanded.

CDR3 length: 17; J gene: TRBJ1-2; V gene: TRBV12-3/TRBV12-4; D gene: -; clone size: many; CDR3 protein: CASSKLLGVGLLYGYTF; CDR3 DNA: TGTGCCAGCAGTAAACTTCTGGGGGTCGGACTCCTCTATGGCTACACCTTC
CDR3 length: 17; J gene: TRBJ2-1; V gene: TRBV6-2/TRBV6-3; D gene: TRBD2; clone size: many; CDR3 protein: CASSYSMGGVSYNEQFF; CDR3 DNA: TGTGCCAGCAGTTACTCGATGGGAGGGGTCTCCTACAATGAGCAGTTCTTC
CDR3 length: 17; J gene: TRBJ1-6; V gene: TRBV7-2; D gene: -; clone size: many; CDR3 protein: CASSLLQGRGSNSPLHF; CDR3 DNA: TGTGCCAGCAGCTTACTCCAGGGGAGGGGTAGTAATTCACCCCTCCACTTT
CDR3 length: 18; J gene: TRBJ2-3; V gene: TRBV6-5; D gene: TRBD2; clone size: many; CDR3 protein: CASSRGLAGMTSTDTQYF; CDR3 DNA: TGTGCCAGCAGTCGGGGACTAGCGGGGATGACTAGCACAGATACGCAGTATTTT
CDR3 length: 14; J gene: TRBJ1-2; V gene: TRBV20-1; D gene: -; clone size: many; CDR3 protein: CSANPSDRILGYTF; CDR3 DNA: TGCAGTGCCAACCCGTCCGACAGGATACTTGGCTACACCTTC
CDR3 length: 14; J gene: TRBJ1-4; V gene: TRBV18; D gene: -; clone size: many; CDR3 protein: CASSPPGVEEKLFF; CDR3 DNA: TGTGCCAGCTCACCACCGGGGGTCGAGGAAAAACTGTTTTTT
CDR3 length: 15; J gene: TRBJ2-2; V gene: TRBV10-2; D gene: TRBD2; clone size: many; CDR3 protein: CASRVAGGYTGELFF; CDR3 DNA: TGCGCCAGCAGGGTAGCGGGGGGCTACACCGGGGAGCTGTTTTTT
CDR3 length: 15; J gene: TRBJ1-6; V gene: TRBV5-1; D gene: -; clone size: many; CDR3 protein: CASSLETGNNSPLHF; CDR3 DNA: TGCGCCAGCAGCTTGGAAACAGGGAATAATTCACCCCTCCACTTT
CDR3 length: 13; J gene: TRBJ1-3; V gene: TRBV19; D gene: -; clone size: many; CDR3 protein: CASKEALGNTIYF; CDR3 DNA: TGTGCCAGTAAAGAGGCCCTCGGAAACACCATATATTTT
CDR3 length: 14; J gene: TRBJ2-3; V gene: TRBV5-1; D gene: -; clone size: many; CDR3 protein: CASSLEQTTDTQYF; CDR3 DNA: TGCGCCAGCAGCTTGGAACAGACCACAGATACGCAGTATTTT
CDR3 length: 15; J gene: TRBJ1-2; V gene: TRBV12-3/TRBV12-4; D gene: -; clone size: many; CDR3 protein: CASTLGPGTQYGYTF; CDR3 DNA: TGTGCCAGCACCCTAGGGCCGGGAACCCAATATGGCTACACCTTC
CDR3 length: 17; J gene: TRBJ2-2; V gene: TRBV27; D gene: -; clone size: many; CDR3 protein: CASSLLGAPTNTGELFF; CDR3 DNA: TGTGCCAGCAGTTTACTGGGGGCGCCTACGAACACCGGGGAGCTGTTTTTT
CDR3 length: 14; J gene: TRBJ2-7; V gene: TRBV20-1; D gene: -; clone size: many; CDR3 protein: CSARGAREFAEQYF; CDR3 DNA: TGCAGTGCTAGAGGGGCCCGAGAATTTGCCGAGCAGTACTTC
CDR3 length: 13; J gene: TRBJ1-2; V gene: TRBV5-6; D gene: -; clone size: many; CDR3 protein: CASTLRGRYGYTF; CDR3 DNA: TGTGCCAGCACCCTGCGGGGGAGATATGGCTACACCTTC
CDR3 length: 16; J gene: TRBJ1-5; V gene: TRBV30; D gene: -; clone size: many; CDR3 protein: CAWSVRGGTNNQPQHF; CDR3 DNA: TGTGCCTGGAGTGTACGGGGGGGGACCAACAATCAGCCCCAGCATTTT
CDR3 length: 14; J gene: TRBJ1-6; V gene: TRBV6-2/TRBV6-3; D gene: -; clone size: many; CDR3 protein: CASSRDTTGSPLHF; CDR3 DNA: TGTGCCAGCAGTCGAGATACGACCGGATCACCCCTCCACTTT